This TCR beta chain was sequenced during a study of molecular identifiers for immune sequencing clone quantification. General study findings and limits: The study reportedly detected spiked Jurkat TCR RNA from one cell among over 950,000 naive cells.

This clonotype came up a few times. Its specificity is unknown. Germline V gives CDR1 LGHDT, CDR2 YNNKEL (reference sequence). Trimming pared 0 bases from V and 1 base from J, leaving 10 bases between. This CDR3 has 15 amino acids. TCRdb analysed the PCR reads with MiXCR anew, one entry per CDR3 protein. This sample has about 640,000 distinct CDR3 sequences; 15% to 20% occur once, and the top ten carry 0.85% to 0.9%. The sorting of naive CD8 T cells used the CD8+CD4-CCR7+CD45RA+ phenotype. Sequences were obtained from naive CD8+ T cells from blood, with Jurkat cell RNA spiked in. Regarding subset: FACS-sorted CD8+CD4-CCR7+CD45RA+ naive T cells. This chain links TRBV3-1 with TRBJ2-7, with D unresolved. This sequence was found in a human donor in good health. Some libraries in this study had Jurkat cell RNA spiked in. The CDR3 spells CASSQDSHRSYEQYF. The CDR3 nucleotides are TGTGCCAGCAGCCAAGATTCACACCGTTCCTACGAGCAGTACTTC.